This TCR beta chain was recovered during a study of shared clonotypes between healthy human individuals. Whole-study findings and limits: Naive subsets, compared against memory subsets, generally had larger estimated richness values.

The assay ran at deep level. Libraries were prepared by immunoSEQ multiplex PCR; TCRdb keeps only in-frame clonotypes and omits some of them. The sample lists roughly 550,000 clones, nearly 97% occurring once. In the naive CD8 group, cells lacked CD45RO and were positively selected for CCR7, so terminally differentiated effector memory CD45RA+ cells were left out. This CDR3 is 13 amino acids long. The V end lost 4 bases, the J end lost 0 bases, and 10 bases lay between the germline ends. CDR1 is SQVTM, CDR2 ANQGSEA, per germline. On this clone itself: Its antigen is as yet unknown.

Material: naive CD8+ T cells sorted from blood. The rearrangement links TRBV29-1 to TRBJ2-7, with D tentatively TRBD2 (6 bases). This TCR came from a woman in her twenties or thirties in good health. CDR3 sequence (DNA): TGCAGCGTTGTTAGCGGTCTCTCCTACGAGCAGTACTTC. Translation gives CSVVSGLSYEQYF.